These T cell receptor beta chains were read from a single sample in a study of T cell responses to AZD1222 COVID-19 vaccine. Profiled with immunoSEQ multiplex PCR; TCRdb holds only in-frame clones, not every one. The sample holds some 120,000 clones, about 88% seen once. The sample here was peripheral blood, taken on day 0 of MenACWY control vaccination. Receptor source: an adult in good health. The CDR3 runs from the conserved cysteine through the conserved F or W. A D gene is named only where the DNA matches it firmly. Clone size is shown for a subset of rows, as once, few, many or a class of expanded clone.

j_call: TRBJ2-5
clone_size: .
d_call: .
v_call: TRBV5-1
cdr3_nt: TGCGCCAGCAGCTGGGGACTGGAGCGTCAAGAGACCCAGTACTTC
cdr3_aa: CASSWGLERQETQYF

j_call: TRBJ1-1
clone_size: .
d_call: .
v_call: TRBV19
cdr3_nt: TGTGCCAGTAGTTCCACACCGAACACTGAAGCTTTCTTT
cdr3_aa: CASSSTPNTEAFF

j_call: TRBJ1-5
clone_size: few
d_call: .
v_call: TRBV4-1
cdr3_nt: TGCGCCAGCAGCCAAGACCCACATGGGAATCAGCCCCAGCATTTT
cdr3_aa: CASSQDPHGNQPQHF

j_call: TRBJ2-7
clone_size: .
d_call: TRBD2
v_call: TRBV19
cdr3_nt: TGTGCCAGTAGTACTAGCGGGACCAAGCAGTACTTC
cdr3_aa: CASSTSGTKQYF

j_call: TRBJ2-3
clone_size: .
d_call: .
v_call: TRBV7-9
cdr3_nt: TGTGCCAGCAGCTTAGTTTCCGGGGATCAGACGGGCACAGATACGCAGTATTTT
cdr3_aa: CASSLVSGDQTGTDTQYF

j_call: TRBJ2-7
clone_size: .
d_call: .
v_call: TRBV10-3
cdr3_nt: TGTGCCATCAGGGACCCGAGACCCTCCTACGAGCAGTACTTC
cdr3_aa: CAIRDPRPSYEQYF

j_call: TRBJ2-2
clone_size: .
d_call: TRBD2
v_call: TRBV4-2
cdr3_nt: TGTGCCAGCAGCCCACTAGCGGGAGAGGAGGCCGGGGAGCTGTTTTTT
cdr3_aa: CASSPLAGEEAGELFF

j_call: TRBJ1-6
clone_size: .
d_call: .
v_call: TRBV5-1
cdr3_nt: TGCGCCAGCAGCTTGGGTTCGGGACAATATAATTCACCCCTCCACTTT
cdr3_aa: CASSLGSGQYNSPLHF

j_call: TRBJ1-1
clone_size: .
d_call: .
v_call: TRBV28
cdr3_nt: TGTGGTTGTCGACTCCCCCGGGGGCTGGACACTGAAGCTTTCTTT
cdr3_aa: CGCRLPRGLDTEAFF

j_call: TRBJ2-2
clone_size: .
d_call: TRBD1
v_call: TRBV29-1
cdr3_nt: TGCAGCGTTGAGGACAGGGCAAACACCGGGGAGCTGTTTTTT
cdr3_aa: CSVEDRANTGELFF

j_call: TRBJ2-2
clone_size: .
d_call: .
v_call: TRBV27
cdr3_nt: TGTGCCAGCACTACCCTATGGGGCACGAACACCGGGGAGCTGTTTTTT
cdr3_aa: CASTTLWGTNTGELFF

j_call: TRBJ2-1
clone_size: .
d_call: TRBD2
v_call: TRBV24-1
cdr3_nt: TGTGCCACCAGTGATAGGACTAGCGGGAGGTGGTCACACAATGAGCAGTTCTTC
cdr3_aa: CATSDRTSGRWSHNEQFF

j_call: TRBJ1-2
clone_size: .
d_call: .
v_call: TRBV7-2
cdr3_nt: TGTGCCACATCCCCGGCTCGGGTCTATGGCTACACCTTC
cdr3_aa: CATSPARVYGYTF

j_call: TRBJ2-7
clone_size: few
d_call: .
v_call: TRBV9
cdr3_nt: TGTGCCAGCAGCGTAGCTGGGGGAAACGAGCAGTACTTC
cdr3_aa: CASSVAGGNEQYF

j_call: TRBJ2-7
clone_size: .
d_call: .
v_call: TRBV5-1
cdr3_nt: TGCGCCAGCAGCAACCCGGGATCGATCTACGAGCAGTACTTC
cdr3_aa: CASSNPGSIYEQYF

j_call: TRBJ1-1
clone_size: .
d_call: .
v_call: TRBV7-9
cdr3_nt: TGTGCCAGCAGCTTAGGGGGGGGGAAACCCGAAGCTTTCTTT
cdr3_aa: CASSLGGGKPEAFF

j_call: TRBJ1-6
clone_size: few
d_call: .
v_call: TRBV25-1
cdr3_nt: TGTGCCAGCAGGGGGGTTTCGACACCCCTCCACTTT
cdr3_aa: CASRGVSTPLHF

j_call: TRBJ2-1
clone_size: .
d_call: TRBD2
v_call: TRBV5-1
cdr3_nt: TGCGCCAGCAGCTTGGAACTAGCGCCAGGTAATGAGCAGTTCTTC
cdr3_aa: CASSLELAPGNEQFF

j_call: TRBJ1-6
clone_size: .
d_call: .
v_call: TRBV5-4
cdr3_nt: TGTGCCAGCCGCCTTCTGGGGCAAAATTCACCCCTCCACTTT
cdr3_aa: CASRLLGQNSPLHF

j_call: TRBJ1-1
clone_size: .
d_call: TRBD1
v_call: TRBV6-5
cdr3_nt: TGTGCCAGCAGGAACAGGGGTAGAGGTGAAGCTTTCTTT
cdr3_aa: CASRNRGRGEAFF

j_call: TRBJ2-2
clone_size: once
d_call: .
v_call: TRBV5-5
cdr3_nt: TGTGCCAGCAATCTGGCGTCAGGAACGAACACCGGGGAGCTGTTTTTT
cdr3_aa: CASNLASGTNTGELFF

j_call: TRBJ2-1
clone_size: .
d_call: TRBD2
v_call: TRBV19
cdr3_nt: TGTGCCAGTAGTAAGACTAGCGACTACAATGAGCAGTTCTTC
cdr3_aa: CASSKTSDYNEQFF

j_call: TRBJ2-7
clone_size: .
d_call: .
v_call: TRBV27
cdr3_nt: TGTGCCAGCAGTTACCAGCGGAGCTCCTACGAGCAGTACTTC
cdr3_aa: CASSYQRSSYEQYF

j_call: TRBJ1-1
clone_size: few
d_call: .
v_call: TRBV18
cdr3_nt: TGTGCCAGCTCACCCGCCGTACTGAACACTGAAGCTTTCTTT
cdr3_aa: CASSPAVLNTEAFF

j_call: TRBJ1-2
clone_size: .
d_call: TRBD1
v_call: TRBV12-5
cdr3_nt: TGTGCTAGTGGTTTCCAGGACAGGAACTATGGCTACACCTTC
cdr3_aa: CASGFQDRNYGYTF

j_call: TRBJ2-5
clone_size: .
d_call: .
v_call: TRBV5-1
cdr3_nt: TGCGCCAGCCGGACGGGAGAGACCCAGTACTTC
cdr3_aa: CASRTGETQYF